This is a list of T cell receptor beta chains from one sample in a study of CD8+ T cells in alopecia areata. Libraries were prepared by immunoSEQ multiplex PCR; TCRdb keeps only in-frame clonotypes and omits some of them. There are approximately 99,000 clones in the sample; about 60% occur only once, and 20% to 25% lies in the top ten. Material: NKG2D-low CD8+ T cells sorted from blood. These receptors were taken from a human donor with alopecia areata. CDR3s include the opening cysteine and the closing phenylalanine or tryptophan. D genes are given only for firm matches. Some rows have no size entry. The others give once, few or many, or a class for an expanded clone.

clone size: few
V gene: TRBV7-7
J gene: TRBJ2-1
D gene: -
CDR3 protein: CASSLAPYNEQFF
CDR3 DNA: TGTGCTAGCAGCTTAGCCCCCTACAATGAGCAGTTCTTC

clone size: few
V gene: TRBV29-1
J gene: TRBJ2-2
D gene: -
CDR3 protein: CSVRGNTGELFF
CDR3 DNA: TGCAGCGTACGGGGGAACACCGGGGAGCTGTTTTTT

clone size: -
V gene: TRBV28
J gene: TRBJ2-1
D gene: TRBD2
CDR3 protein: CASTPSDGAGVFYNEQFF
CDR3 DNA: TGTGCCAGCACCCCGTCTGATGGAGCGGGAGTTTTCTACAATGAGCAGTTCTTC

clone size: few
V gene: TRBV14
J gene: TRBJ2-1
D gene: -
CDR3 protein: CASSQLRGSHEQFF
CDR3 DNA: TGTGCCAGCAGCCAACTACGGGGGAGCCATGAGCAGTTCTTC

clone size: few
V gene: TRBV7-9
J gene: TRBJ2-7
D gene: TRBD1
CDR3 protein: CASSYTGGGYEQYF
CDR3 DNA: TGTGCCAGCAGCTACACAGGGGGCGGCTACGAGCAGTACTTC

clone size: few
V gene: TRBV10-2
J gene: TRBJ2-1
D gene: -
CDR3 protein: CASSVSKEQFF
CDR3 DNA: TGCGCCAGCAGTGTGTCTAAAGAGCAGTTCTTC

clone size: few
V gene: TRBV28
J gene: TRBJ2-3
D gene: -
CDR3 protein: CASRSTGSGSTDTQYF
CDR3 DNA: TGTGCCAGCAGATCTACAGGGTCCGGAAGCACAGATACGCAGTATTTT

clone size: -
V gene: TRBV6-1
J gene: TRBJ2-3
D gene: TRBD2
CDR3 protein: CASSEDGGSTDTQYF
CDR3 DNA: TGTGCCAGCAGTGAAGACGGGGGGAGCACAGATACGCAGTATTTT

clone size: -
V gene: TRBV29-1
J gene: TRBJ2-3
D gene: -
CDR3 protein: CSVEGEQSTDTQYF
CDR3 DNA: TGCAGCGTTGAAGGAGAACAGAGCACAGATACGCAGTATTTT

clone size: few
V gene: TRBV7-9
J gene: TRBJ2-1
D gene: -
CDR3 protein: CASSPVGGSNNEQFF
CDR3 DNA: TGTGCCAGCAGCCCGGTTGGGGGGTCGAACAATGAGCAGTTCTTC

clone size: -
V gene: TRBV9
J gene: TRBJ2-7
D gene: -
CDR3 protein: CASSVEEEQELYF
CDR3 DNA: TGTGCCAGCAGCGTAGAAGAAGAGCAGGAGCTATACTTC

clone size: few
V gene: TRBV19
J gene: TRBJ2-7
D gene: -
CDR3 protein: CASSPPAEGEEQYF
CDR3 DNA: TGTGCCAGTAGTCCCCCCGCGGAAGGGGAGGAGCAGTACTTC

clone size: few
V gene: TRBV28
J gene: TRBJ2-4
D gene: TRBD1
CDR3 protein: CASSSLTGWAKNIQYF
CDR3 DNA: TGTGCCAGCAGTTCATTGACAGGGTGGGCCAAAAACATTCAGTACTTC

clone size: -
V gene: TRBV5-4
J gene: TRBJ2-1
D gene: -
CDR3 protein: CASSFLSNEQFF
CDR3 DNA: TGTGCCAGCAGCTTTCTCTCCAATGAGCAGTTCTTC

clone size: -
V gene: TRBV7-9
J gene: TRBJ2-2
D gene: -
CDR3 protein: CASSIVNTGELFF
CDR3 DNA: TGTGCCAGCAGCATAGTGAACACCGGGGAGCTGTTTTTT

clone size: -
V gene: TRBV10-3
J gene: TRBJ2-2
D gene: -
CDR3 protein: CAISESKTDGELFF
CDR3 DNA: TGTGCCATCAGTGAGTCGAAGACGGACGGGGAGCTGTTTTTT

clone size: few
V gene: TRBV27
J gene: TRBJ2-3
D gene: TRBD2
CDR3 protein: CASSPRDYDTQYF
CDR3 DNA: TGTGCCAGCAGTCCGAGGGACTACGACACGCAGTATTTT

clone size: -
V gene: TRBV4-1
J gene: TRBJ2-1
D gene: -
CDR3 protein: CASSQRDSSRNEQFF
CDR3 DNA: TGCGCCAGCAGCCAAAGGGACTCCTCGAGGAATGAGCAGTTCTTC

clone size: -
V gene: TRBV7-9
J gene: TRBJ1-4
D gene: -
CDR3 protein: CASSPGHATNEKLFF
CDR3 DNA: TGTGCCAGCAGCCCAGGACATGCAACTAATGAAAAACTGTTTTTT

clone size: -
V gene: TRBV5-4
J gene: TRBJ2-2
D gene: -
CDR3 protein: CASTTGSAGELFF
CDR3 DNA: TGTGCCAGCACCACAGGGTCGGCCGGGGAGCTGTTTTTT

clone size: few
V gene: TRBV9
J gene: TRBJ2-7
D gene: -
CDR3 protein: CASSVGSGVYEQYF
CDR3 DNA: TGTGCCAGCAGCGTAGGATCGGGGGTCTATGAGCAGTACTTC

clone size: -
V gene: TRBV14
J gene: TRBJ2-7
D gene: TRBD2
CDR3 protein: CASSPRTSGRTYEQYF
CDR3 DNA: TGTGCCAGCAGCCCGAGGACTAGCGGGAGGACCTACGAGCAGTACTTC

clone size: few
V gene: TRBV27
J gene: TRBJ2-1
D gene: TRBD2
CDR3 protein: CASSLTFGLAGVGSYNEQFF
CDR3 DNA: TGTGCCAGCAGTTTAACTTTTGGTCTAGCGGGAGTTGGTTCCTACAATGAGCAGTTCTTC

clone size: few
V gene: TRBV28
J gene: TRBJ2-5
D gene: -
CDR3 protein: CASPSRGPQETQYF
CDR3 DNA: TGTGCCAGCCCCTCGAGGGGCCCCCAAGAGACCCAGTACTTC

clone size: few
V gene: TRBV30
J gene: TRBJ2-5
D gene: TRBD1
CDR3 protein: CAWGTGGLETQYF
CDR3 DNA: TGTGCCTGGGGGACAGGGGGCTTAGAGACCCAGTACTTC

clone size: -
V gene: TRBV6-5
J gene: TRBJ2-2
D gene: -
CDR3 protein: CASSYSTSTGELFF
CDR3 DNA: TGTGCCAGCAGTTACTCGACCAGCACCGGGGAGCTGTTTTTT

clone size: few
V gene: TRBV7-9
J gene: TRBJ1-4
D gene: -
CDR3 protein: CASSPQGRLSEKLFF
CDR3 DNA: TGTGCCAGCAGCCCTCAGGGGAGGCTGAGTGAAAAACTGTTTTTT

clone size: -
V gene: TRBV27
J gene: TRBJ2-1
D gene: TRBD1
CDR3 protein: CASSLGGQGLSSYNEQFF
CDR3 DNA: TGTGCCAGCAGTTTGGGAGGACAGGGCCTGAGCTCCTACAATGAGCAGTTCTTC

clone size: once
V gene: TRBV25-1
J gene: TRBJ2-7
D gene: -
CDR3 protein: CATSWGEQYF
CDR3 DNA: TGTGCCACATCGTGGGGCGAGCAGTACTTC

clone size: -
V gene: TRBV29-1
J gene: TRBJ1-4
D gene: TRBD1
CDR3 protein: CSVQGGRGRKLFF
CDR3 DNA: TGCAGCGTCCAGGGGGGCAGGGGGCGAAAACTGTTTTTT

clone size: -
V gene: TRBV4-1
J gene: TRBJ1-1
D gene: -
CDR3 protein: CASSLREMNTEAFF
CDR3 DNA: TGCGCCAGCAGCCTCAGAGAGATGAACACTGAAGCTTTCTTT

clone size: -
V gene: TRBV19
J gene: TRBJ2-7
D gene: TRBD2
CDR3 protein: CASSIASGSNSYEQYF
CDR3 DNA: TGTGCCAGTAGTATAGCTAGCGGGAGTAACAGTTACGAGCAGTACTTC

clone size: -
V gene: TRBV28
J gene: TRBJ2-7
D gene: -
CDR3 protein: CASSPGLGSYEQYF
CDR3 DNA: TGTGCCAGCAGTCCAGGACTGGGCTCCTACGAGCAGTACTTC

clone size: -
V gene: TRBV7-8
J gene: TRBJ1-5
D gene: -
CDR3 protein: CASSLGAGLQPQHF
CDR3 DNA: TGTGCCAGCAGCTTAGGGGCAGGGTTACAGCCCCAGCATTTT

clone size: -
V gene: TRBV28
J gene: TRBJ1-1
D gene: TRBD1
CDR3 protein: CASSSQGAMSEAFF
CDR3 DNA: TGTGCCAGCAGCTCACAGGGGGCCATGTCTGAAGCTTTCTTT

clone size: -
V gene: TRBV28
J gene: TRBJ2-1
D gene: TRBD1
CDR3 protein: CASRDRDSSFRNWVF
CDR3 DNA: TGTGCCAGCAGGGACCGGGACAGTTCCTTTCGAAACTGGGTCTTC

clone size: -
V gene: TRBV27
J gene: TRBJ2-1
D gene: TRBD2
CDR3 protein: CASTRAGGPSSYNEQFF
CDR3 DNA: TGTGCCAGCACGAGAGCGGGAGGGCCGAGCTCCTACAATGAGCAGTTCTTC

clone size: few
V gene: TRBV6-5
J gene: TRBJ1-5
D gene: -
CDR3 protein: CASSPGSNQPQHF
CDR3 DNA: TGTGCCAGCAGTCCAGGGAGCAATCAGCCCCAGCATTTT

clone size: -
V gene: TRBV5-1
J gene: TRBJ2-1
D gene: -
CDR3 protein: CASSLFIMNEQFF
CDR3 DNA: TGCGCCAGCAGCTTGTTCATCATGAATGAGCAGTTCTTC

clone size: -
V gene: TRBV7-2
J gene: TRBJ1-5
D gene: -
CDR3 protein: CASSAPNQPQHF
CDR3 DNA: TGTGCCAGCAGCGCCCCTAATCAGCCCCAGCATTTT

clone size: -
V gene: TRBV29-1
J gene: TRBJ1-1
D gene: TRBD1
CDR3 protein: CSVGTVPTEAFF
CDR3 DNA: TGCAGCGTCGGGACAGTTCCCACTGAAGCTTTCTTT

clone size: -
V gene: TRBV27
J gene: TRBJ1-2
D gene: TRBD1
CDR3 protein: CASRPGQVLGGYTF
CDR3 DNA: TGTGCCAGCAGACCTGGACAGGTTCTGGGCGGCTACACCTTC

clone size: -
V gene: TRBV27
J gene: TRBJ2-3
D gene: TRBD2
CDR3 protein: CASSPSLAADTQYF
CDR3 DNA: TGTGCCAGCAGCCCCTCCCTAGCGGCAGATACGCAGTATTTT

clone size: -
V gene: TRBV7-3
J gene: TRBJ2-2
D gene: -
CDR3 protein: CASSLEGQNTGELFF
CDR3 DNA: TGTGCCAGCAGCTTAGAAGGACAAAACACCGGGGAGCTGTTTTTT

clone size: -
V gene: TRBV7-3
J gene: TRBJ2-3
D gene: TRBD2
CDR3 protein: CASSPSSGRADTQYF
CDR3 DNA: TGTGCCAGCAGCCCATCTAGCGGGAGGGCGGATACGCAGTATTTT

clone size: few
V gene: TRBV4-1
J gene: TRBJ2-1
D gene: TRBD2
CDR3 protein: CASSQVDRPGLASYNEQFF
CDR3 DNA: TGCGCCAGCAGCCAAGTTGACAGACCGGGACTAGCCTCCTACAATGAGCAGTTCTTC

clone size: -
V gene: TRBV27
J gene: TRBJ1-1
D gene: -
CDR3 protein: CASSHAGKTEAFF
CDR3 DNA: TGTGCCAGCAGCCACGCGGGGAAAACTGAAGCTTTCTTT

clone size: -
V gene: TRBV20-1
J gene: TRBJ1-1
D gene: -
CDR3 protein: CSANPGTEAFF
CDR3 DNA: TGCAGTGCTAATCCGGGCACTGAAGCTTTCTTT

clone size: -
V gene: TRBV28
J gene: TRBJ1-2
D gene: -
CDR3 protein: CASSPLAQVSPGYTF
CDR3 DNA: TGTGCCAGCAGTCCCCTCGCACAGGTCTCCCCTGGCTACACCTTC

clone size: -
V gene: TRBV27
J gene: TRBJ2-7
D gene: -
CDR3 protein: CASSSPGWRVHEQYF
CDR3 DNA: TGTGCCAGCAGTTCCCCGGGGTGGAGAGTCCACGAGCAGTACTTC

clone size: -
V gene: TRBV27
J gene: TRBJ2-1
D gene: -
CDR3 protein: CASSRGTSNPYNEQFF
CDR3 DNA: TGTGCCAGCAGCCGAGGGACGTCTAACCCCTACAATGAGCAGTTCTTC

clone size: -
V gene: TRBV29-1
J gene: TRBJ1-1
D gene: -
CDR3 protein: CSVRPARANTEAFF
CDR3 DNA: TGCAGCGTTCGCCCCGCCAGGGCGAACACTGAAGCTTTCTTT

clone size: -
V gene: TRBV2
J gene: TRBJ2-7
D gene: -
CDR3 protein: CASSEWVDAYEQYF
CDR3 DNA: TGTGCCAGCAGTGAATGGGTAGACGCCTACGAGCAGTACTTC

clone size: -
V gene: TRBV7-2
J gene: TRBJ2-3
D gene: -
CDR3 protein: CASSLGASESTDTQYF
CDR3 DNA: TGTGCCAGCAGCTTAGGGGCTAGCGAGAGCACAGATACGCAGTATTTT

clone size: -
V gene: TRBV29-1
J gene: TRBJ1-2
D gene: -
CDR3 protein: CSVTDGLYGYTF
CDR3 DNA: TGCAGCGTCACCGACGGGCTCTATGGCTACACCTTC

clone size: -
V gene: TRBV7-9
J gene: TRBJ1-1
D gene: TRBD1
CDR3 protein: CASSPDRARTGEAFF
CDR3 DNA: TGTGCCAGCAGCCCAGACAGGGCGAGGACGGGAGAAGCTTTCTTT

clone size: -
V gene: TRBV9
J gene: TRBJ2-2
D gene: -
CDR3 protein: CASSVFPPPRMNTGELFF
CDR3 DNA: TGTGCCAGCAGCGTATTTCCCCCCCCTAGGATGAACACCGGGGAGCTGTTTTTT

clone size: few
V gene: TRBV4-1
J gene: TRBJ2-7
D gene: TRBD1
CDR3 protein: CASSQVPGTATYEQYF
CDR3 DNA: TGCGCCAGCAGCCAAGTTCCCGGGACAGCAACCTACGAGCAGTACTTC

clone size: -
V gene: TRBV28
J gene: TRBJ2-3
D gene: -
CDR3 protein: CASSLSQGTTQYF
CDR3 DNA: TGTGCCAGCAGTTTATCACAGGGAACTACGCAGTATTTT

clone size: -
V gene: TRBV29-1
J gene: TRBJ1-2
D gene: -
CDR3 protein: CSVDPSGFLYYGYTF
CDR3 DNA: TGCAGCGTTGATCCTTCGGGTTTTCTCTACTATGGCTACACCTTC